Shown below are 9 T cell receptor beta chains from a single sample sequenced in a study of T-cell reconstitution after alpha-beta-depleted transplantation in children. Molecular barcoding with unique molecular identifiers was used for the TCRbeta library. MiXCR, applied by TCRdb to the PCR reads, yields one record per CDR3 protein. The profile shows 440,000 or so distinct CDR3 sequences, approximately 41% of them singletons. The source material was PBMCs, sampled before TCRalphabeta/CD19-depleted stem cell transplant. These receptors were obtained from a girl aged 2 to 10 with aplastic anemia, due to receive a stem cell transplant.

At least ten counts were recorded for this clonotype. V usage is TRBV6-5 and J usage is TRBJ2-5; D unresolved. The CDR3 runs to 11 residues. Germline CDR1 MNHEY, CDR2 SVGAGI. V gave up 7 bases and J gave up 5 bases, with 8 bases separating them. The CDR3 spells CASTGYETQYF. CDR3 sequence (DNA): TGTGCCAGCACTGGGTATGAGACCCAGTACTTC.

This clonotype was detected only a few times. V is TRBV4-2 and J is TRBJ2-7; 7 bases match TRBD2. Trimming at V came to 4 bases and at J to 0 bases, leaving 12 bases not matched to a gene. In germline, CDR1 is LGHNA, CDR2 YNFKEQ. CDR3 size: 17 residues. CDR3: CASSPWLAVASSYEQYF. The CDR3 DNA reads as TGTGCCAGCAGCCCGTGGCTAGCGGTCGCCAGCTCCTACGAGCAGTACTTC.

There are many counts of this clonotype. The CDR3 spells CASSLGAGKNIQYF. The CDR3 DNA sequence: TGTGCCAGCAGTTTGGGGGCCGGAAAAAACATTCAGTACTTC. The J gene is TRBJ2-4, the V gene TRBV12-3 or TRBV12-4, with TRBD1 as a possible D gene (6 bases). V lost 3 bases to trimming and J lost 4 bases, with 10 bases between them. The CDR3 loop spans 14 amino acids.

The J gene is TRBJ2-7, the V gene TRBV7-9; 7 bases match TRBD1. With 3 bases clipped from V and 3 bases from J, the junction kept 11 bases outside the gene matches. This CDR3 is 16 amino acids long. Germline loops: CDR1 SEHNR, CDR2 FQNEAQ (reference sequence). In DNA form, the CDR3 reads TGTGCCAGCAGCTTCCATCCAGGGGGACGGATCTACGAGCAGTACTTC. As protein: CASSFHPGGRIYEQYF.

The rearrangement joins TRBV5-1 to TRBJ2-5, with D possibly matching TRBD1 (6 bases). The germline gives CDR1 SGHRS, CDR2 YFSETQ. With 4 bases removed from V and 5 bases from J, the gap between germline ends came to 12 bases. The CDR3 spans 13 residues. This CDR3 is CASSVGARETQYF. The CDR3 DNA reads TGCGCCAGCAGCGTGGGGGCGCGGGAGACCCAGTACTTC. The complete variable domain, with remaining parts taken from reference TRBV5-1 and TRBJ2-5, reads KAGVTQTPRYLIKTRGQQVTLSCSPISGHRSVSWYQQTPGQGLQFLFEYFSETQRNKGNFPGRFSGRQFSNSRSEMNVSTLELGDSALYLCASSVGARETQYFGPGTRLLVL.

This clonotype turned up a few times. V usage is TRBV11-2 and J usage is TRBJ2-7, with D unclear. The CDR3 covers 16 residues. Germline values: CDR1 SGHAT, CDR2 FQNNGV. Trimming took off 5 bases at V and 2 bases at J, with 19 bases between the two ends. The DNA for the CDR3 is TGTGCCAGCAGCCCCATCGGGCGGATAGGACCCTACGAGCAGTACTTC. This sequence encodes CASSPIGRIGPYEQYF.

V gene TRBV27 combines with J gene TRBJ2-2; no reliable D call. CDR1 and CDR2 (germline): MNHEY, SMNVEV (reference sequence). Trimming shortened V by 2 bases and J by 6 bases, and 13 bases separated the two germline ends. The CDR3 length is 15 residues. For the CDR3, the DNA is TGTGCCAGCAGTTTACGGGCCTTGAGTCCCGGGGAGCTGTTTTTT. The encoded protein is CASSLRALSPGELFF.

The rearrangement joins TRBV3-1 to TRBJ2-3; 8 bases fit TRBD1. Germline CDR1 LGHDT, CDR2 YNNKEL (reference sequence). The V segment lost 3 bases and the J segment 4 bases; nucleotides outside the gene matches: 6. The CDR3 is made up of 15 amino acids. CDR3 residues: CASSHFGQGADTQYF. As DNA, the CDR3 is TGTGCCAGCAGCCATTTCGGACAGGGCGCAGATACGCAGTATTTT.

This clonotype has more than one count but fewer than ten. The chain uses TRBV30 and TRBJ2-2, with D possibly being TRBD1 (6 bases). CDR1 and CDR2 (germline): GTSNPN, SVGIG (reference sequence). The CDR3 covers 13 residues. The CDR3 here is CSLGQWNTGELFF. The CDR3 nucleotides read TGTTCCCTCGGACAGTGGAACACCGGGGAGCTGTTTTTT.